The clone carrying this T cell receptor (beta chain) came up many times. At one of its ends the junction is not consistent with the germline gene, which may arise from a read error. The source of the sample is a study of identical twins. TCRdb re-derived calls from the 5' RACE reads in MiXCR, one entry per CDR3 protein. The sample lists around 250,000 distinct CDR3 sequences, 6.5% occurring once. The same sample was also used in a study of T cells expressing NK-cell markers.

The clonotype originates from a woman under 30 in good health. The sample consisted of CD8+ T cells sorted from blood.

The chain's CDR3 is CASSLGQWNEQFF. CDR3 nucleotides: TGTGCTAGCAGCCTAGGACAGTGGAATGAGCAGTTCTTC. The rearrangement uses TRBV7-7 and TRBJ2-1; D is possibly TRBD1 (6 bases). The CDR3 is 13 amino acids. Per germline, CDR1 SSHAT and CDR2 FNYEAQ (reference sequence). The whole variable domain, remainder taken from reference TRBV7-7 and TRBJ2-1, is GAGVSQSPRYKVTKRGQDVTLRCDPISSHATLYWYQQALGQGPEFLTYFNYEAQPDKSGLPSDRFSAERPEGSISTLTIQRTEQRDSAMYRCASSLGQWNEQFFGPGTRLTVL.